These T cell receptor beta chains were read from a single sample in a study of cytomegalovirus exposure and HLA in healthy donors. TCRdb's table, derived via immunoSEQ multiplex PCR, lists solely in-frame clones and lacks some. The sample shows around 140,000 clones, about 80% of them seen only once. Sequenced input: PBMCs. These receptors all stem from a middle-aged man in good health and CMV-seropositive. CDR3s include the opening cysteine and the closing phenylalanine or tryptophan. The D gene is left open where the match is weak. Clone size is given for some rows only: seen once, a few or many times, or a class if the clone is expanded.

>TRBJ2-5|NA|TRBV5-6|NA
CASSLLETQYF
TGTGCCAGCAGCTTGCTAGAGACCCAGTACTTC
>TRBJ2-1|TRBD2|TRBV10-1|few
CASSESMGSGAVRVF
TGCGCCAGCAGTGAGTCGATGGGTAGCGGGGCCGTCAGGGTCTTC
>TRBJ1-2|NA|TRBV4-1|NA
CASSPLGGQGYTF
TGCGCCAGCAGCCCTTTGGGAGGGCAGGGCTACACCTTC
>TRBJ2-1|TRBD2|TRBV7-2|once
CASSLEAGRFNEQFF
TGTGCCAGCAGCTTAGAAGCGGGAAGGTTCAATGAGCAGTTCTTC
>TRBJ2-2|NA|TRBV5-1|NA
CASSLGGDSYTGELFF
TGCGCCAGCAGCTTGGGGGGGGACTCTTACACCGGGGAGCTGTTTTTT
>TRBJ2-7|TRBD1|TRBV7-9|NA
CASSRQGAKNEQYF
TGTGCCAGCAGCCGACAGGGGGCGAAAAACGAGCAGTACTTC
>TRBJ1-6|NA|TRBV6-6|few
CASSPRSQGSPLHF
TGTGCCAGCAGCCCACGTTCCCAGGGTTCACCCCTCCACTTT
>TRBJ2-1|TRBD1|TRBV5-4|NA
CASRAGGQALTDEQFF
TGTGCCAGCAGGGCTGGCGGACAGGCTCTAACCGATGAGCAGTTCTTC
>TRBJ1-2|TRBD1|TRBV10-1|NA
CASSRDRGRGGYTF
TGCGCCAGCAGTCGGGACAGGGGGCGAGGTGGCTACACCTTC
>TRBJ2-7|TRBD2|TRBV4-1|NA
CASSLLPGGEQYF
TGCGCCAGCAGCCTACTCCCGGGGGGCGAGCAGTACTTC
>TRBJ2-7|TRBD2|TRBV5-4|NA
CASSLGGGSSWQYF
TGTGCCAGCAGCTTGGGCGGGGGGAGCTCCTGGCAGTACTTC
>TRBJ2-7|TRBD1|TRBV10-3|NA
CAISENSGDRVSYEQYF
TGTGCCATCAGTGAAAATTCTGGTGACAGGGTGTCCTACGAGCAGTACTTC
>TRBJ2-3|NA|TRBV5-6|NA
CASSLSAGGGTDTQYF
TGTGCCAGCAGCTTGAGTGCAGGAGGAGGCACAGATACGCAGTATTTT
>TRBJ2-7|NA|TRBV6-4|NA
CATGEGVYEQYF
TGTGCCACTGGGGAAGGGGTCTACGAGCAGTACTTC
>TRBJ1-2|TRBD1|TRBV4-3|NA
CASSLSGTAVNGYTF
TGCGCCAGCAGCCTTTCCGGGACAGCGGTAAATGGCTACACCTTC
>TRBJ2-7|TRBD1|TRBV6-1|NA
CASSAQGQGYYEQYF
TGTGCCAGCAGCGCTCAAGGACAGGGCTACTACGAGCAGTACTTC
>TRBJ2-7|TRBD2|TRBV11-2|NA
CASSLNGGGSRRQYF
TGTGCCAGCAGCTTAAACGGGGGGGGGTCCCGCCGGCAGTACTTC
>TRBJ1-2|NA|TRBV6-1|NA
CASLPSGLYHYGYTF
TGTGCCAGCCTGCCCTCCGGACTGTACCACTATGGCTACACCTTC
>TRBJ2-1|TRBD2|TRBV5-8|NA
CASSLAELAGVHNEQFF
TGTGCCAGCAGCTTGGCCGAGTTAGCGGGAGTACACAATGAGCAGTTCTTC
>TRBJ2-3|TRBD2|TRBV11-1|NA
CASSLSLGQREGLTDTQYF
TGTGCCAGCAGCTTGAGTCTAGGCCAGCGGGAGGGCTTGACAGATACGCAGTATTTT
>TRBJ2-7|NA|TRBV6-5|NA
CASSFQGRTYEQYF
TGTGCCAGCAGTTTTCAGGGGCGAACCTACGAGCAGTACTTC
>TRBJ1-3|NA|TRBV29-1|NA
CSGSQAGGNTIYF
TGCAGCGGCTCGCAGGCCGGTGGAAACACCATATATTTT
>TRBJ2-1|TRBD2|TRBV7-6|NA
CASSLWSGRAANEQFF
TGTGCCAGCAGCTTATGGAGCGGGAGGGCCGCCAATGAGCAGTTCTTC
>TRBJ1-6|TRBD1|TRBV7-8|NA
CASSPQGAGSPLHF
TGTGCCAGCAGCCCCCAGGGGGCAGGTTCACCCCTCCACTTT
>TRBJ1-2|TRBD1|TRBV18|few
CASSLDRVNGYTF
TGTGCCAGCTCCCTCGACAGGGTAAATGGCTACACCTTC
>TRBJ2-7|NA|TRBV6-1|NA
CASRGGGHQYF
TGTGCCAGCAGAGGGGGGGGGCATCAGTACTTC
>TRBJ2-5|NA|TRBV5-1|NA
CASSLGPGFGETQYF
TGCGCCAGCAGCCTGGGGCCAGGGTTCGGGGAGACCCAGTACTTC
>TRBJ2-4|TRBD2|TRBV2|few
CASSEASGTKKNIQYF
TGTGCCAGCAGTGAAGCGTCCGGGACTAAAAAAAACATTCAGTACTTC
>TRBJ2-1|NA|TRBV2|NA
CASSGLYNEQFF
TGTGCCAGCTCTGGGCTATACAATGAGCAGTTCTTC
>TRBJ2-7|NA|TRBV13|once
CASSQISRSYEQYF
TGTGCCAGCAGTCAAATTAGCCGCTCCTACGAGCAGTACTTC
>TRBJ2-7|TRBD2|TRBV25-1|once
CASGRTSAHEQYF
TGTGCCAGCGGTCGGACTAGCGCCCACGAGCAGTACTTC
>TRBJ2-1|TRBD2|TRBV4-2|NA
CASSRAQAGGDEQFF
TGTGCCAGCAGCCGTGCGCAAGCGGGGGGGGATGAGCAGTTCTTC
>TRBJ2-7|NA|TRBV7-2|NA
CASSPRQTYEQYF
TGTGCCAGCAGCCCACGACAGACATACGAGCAGTACTTC
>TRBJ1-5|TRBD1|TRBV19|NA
CATSGRDRGSNQPQHF
TGTGCCACCTCTGGCCGGGACAGGGGAAGCAATCAGCCCCAGCATTTT
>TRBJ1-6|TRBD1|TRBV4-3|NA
CASSQEEGQGGSPLHF
TGCGCCAGCAGCCAAGAAGAGGGACAGGGGGGATCACCCCTCCACTTT
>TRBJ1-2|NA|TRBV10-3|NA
CAISESSSLSRQIHGYTF
TGTGCCATCAGTGAGTCGTCTTCGCTTTCCCGACAGATCCATGGCTACACCTTC
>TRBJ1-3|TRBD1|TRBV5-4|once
CASTPGTGGNTIYF
TGTGCCAGCACACCCGGGACAGGTGGAAACACCATATATTTT
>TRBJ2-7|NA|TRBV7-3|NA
CARTGIKRESGEQYF
TGTGCCAGGACAGGGATCAAGCGGGAGTCCGGCGAGCAGTACTTC
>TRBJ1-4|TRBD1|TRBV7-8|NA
CASSSLDRGGKKLFF
TGTGCCAGCAGCTCCTTGGACAGGGGCGGGAAAAAACTGTTTTTT
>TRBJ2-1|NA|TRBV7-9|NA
CASSTLGLEQFF
TGTGCCAGCAGCACCCTGGGCTTGGAGCAGTTCTTC
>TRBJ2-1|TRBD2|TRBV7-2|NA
CASSLLAGANEQFF
TGTGCCAGCAGCTTACTAGCGGGAGCCAATGAGCAGTTCTTC
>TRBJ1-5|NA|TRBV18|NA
CASSPRLEGQPQHF
TGTGCCAGCTCACCACGGCTCGAGGGTCAGCCCCAGCATTTT
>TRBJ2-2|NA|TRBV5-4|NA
CASSFNGRRGDGELFF
TGTGCCAGTAGCTTCAACGGGAGGAGGGGGGACGGGGAGCTGTTTTTT
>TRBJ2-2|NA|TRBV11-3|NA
CASSLLSGELFF
TGTGCCAGCAGCTTATTGAGCGGGGAGCTGTTTTTT
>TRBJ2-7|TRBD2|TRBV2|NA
CASILLAGVSTGEQYF
TGTGCCAGCATTCTGTTAGCGGGAGTTTCTACGGGGGAGCAGTACTTC
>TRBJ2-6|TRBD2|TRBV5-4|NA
CASSLPSGGASGANVLTF
TGTGCCAGCAGCTTGCCTAGCGGTGGCGCCTCTGGGGCCAACGTCCTGACTTTC
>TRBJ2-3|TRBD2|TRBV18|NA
CASSLLAGAGSTDTQYF
TGTGCCAGCTCTCTCCTAGCGGGAGCCGGGAGCACAGATACGCAGTATTTT
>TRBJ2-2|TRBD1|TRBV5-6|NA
CASSSVGQGFTGELFF
TGTGCCAGCAGCTCAGTAGGACAGGGGTTCACCGGGGAGCTGTTTTTT
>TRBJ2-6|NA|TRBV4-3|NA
CASSQDRGAGANVLTF
TGCGCCAGCAGCCAAGATCGCGGGGCTGGGGCCAACGTCCTGACTTTC
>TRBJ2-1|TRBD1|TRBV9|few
CASSVAGQGFLSSYNEQFF
TGTGCCAGCAGCGTAGCGGGACAGGGCTTTCTTAGCTCCTACAATGAGCAGTTCTTC
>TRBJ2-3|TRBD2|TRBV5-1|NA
CASSLAGLAGTTDTQYF
TGCGCCAGCAGCTTGGCGGGACTAGCGGGAACCACAGATACGCAGTATTTT
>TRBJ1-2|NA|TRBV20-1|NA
CRPLGGYGYTF
TGCAGGCCCCTCGGGGGGTATGGCTACACCTTC
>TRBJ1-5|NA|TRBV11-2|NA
CASSHTGSNQPQHF
TGTGCCAGCAGCCATACAGGTAGCAATCAGCCCCAGCATTTT
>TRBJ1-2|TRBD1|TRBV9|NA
CASSHEGQPNYGYTF
TGTGCCAGCAGCCACGAGGGACAGCCTAACTATGGCTACACCTTC
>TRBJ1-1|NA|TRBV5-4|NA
CASSLYSGTSEAFF
TGTGCCAGCAGCTTGTACTCGGGGACTTCTGAAGCTTTCTTT
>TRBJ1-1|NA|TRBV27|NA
CASSLLAGYTEAFF
TGTGCCAGCAGTTTATTGGCAGGGTACACTGAAGCTTTCTTT
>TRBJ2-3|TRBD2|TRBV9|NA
CASSVALTGTSGTDTQYF
TGTGCCAGCAGCGTAGCCCTTACCGGGACTAGCGGCACAGATACGCAGTATTTT
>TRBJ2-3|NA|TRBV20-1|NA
CSVEVDTQYF
TGCAGTGTAGAGGTCGATACGCAGTATTTT
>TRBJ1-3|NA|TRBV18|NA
CASSPSLTRAGNTIYF
TGTGCCAGCTCACCATCGTTGACCCGGGCTGGAAACACCATATATTTT
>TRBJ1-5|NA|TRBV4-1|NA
CASSQDTGGGNQPQHF
TGCGCCAGCAGCCAAGATACGGGGGGAGGCAATCAGCCCCAGCATTTT